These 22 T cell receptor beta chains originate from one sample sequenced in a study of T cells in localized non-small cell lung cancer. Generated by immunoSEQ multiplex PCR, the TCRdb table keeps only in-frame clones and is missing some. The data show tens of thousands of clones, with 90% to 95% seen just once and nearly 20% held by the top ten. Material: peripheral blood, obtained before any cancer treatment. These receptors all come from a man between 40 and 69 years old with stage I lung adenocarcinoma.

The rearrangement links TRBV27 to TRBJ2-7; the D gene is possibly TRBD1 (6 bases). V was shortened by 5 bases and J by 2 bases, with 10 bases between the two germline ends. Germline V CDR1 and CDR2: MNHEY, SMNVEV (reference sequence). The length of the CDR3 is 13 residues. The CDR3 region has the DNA TGTGCCAGCAGTGGGACATCGACCTACGAGCAGTACTTC. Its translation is CASSGTSTYEQYF.

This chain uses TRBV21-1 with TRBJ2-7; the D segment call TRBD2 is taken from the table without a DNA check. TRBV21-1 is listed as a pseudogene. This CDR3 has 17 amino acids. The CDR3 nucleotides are TGTGCCAGCAGCAAAGGGTCTGGAGGGAGCCACACCTACGAGCAGTACTTC. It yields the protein CASSKGSGGSHTYEQYF.

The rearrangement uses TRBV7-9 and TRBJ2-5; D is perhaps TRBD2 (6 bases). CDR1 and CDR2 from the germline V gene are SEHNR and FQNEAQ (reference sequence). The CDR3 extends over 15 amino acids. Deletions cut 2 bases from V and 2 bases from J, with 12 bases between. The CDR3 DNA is TGTGCCAGCAGCTTAAGAACGGGGGATCAAGAGACCCAGTACTTC. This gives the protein CASSLRTGDQETQYF.

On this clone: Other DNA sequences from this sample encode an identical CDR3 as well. The CDR3 region is CASSIGGVNTEAFF. The CDR3 DNA reads as TGTGCCAGTAGTATAGGAGGAGTGAACACTGAAGCTTTCTTT. The chain couples TRBV19 to TRBJ1-1; D is unresolved. The V gene lost 1 base and the J gene lost 0 bases, with 6 bases spanning the gap. The CDR3 sequence is 14 residues long. CDR1 is LNHDA and CDR2 is SQIVND in the germline V gene (reference sequence).

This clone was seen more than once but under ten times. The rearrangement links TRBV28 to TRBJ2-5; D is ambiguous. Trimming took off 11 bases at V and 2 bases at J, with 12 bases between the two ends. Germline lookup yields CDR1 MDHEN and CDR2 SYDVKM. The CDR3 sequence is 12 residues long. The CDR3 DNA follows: TGTGCCGTCAGAGGACGACAAGAGACCCAGTACTTC. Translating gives CAVRGRQETQYF.

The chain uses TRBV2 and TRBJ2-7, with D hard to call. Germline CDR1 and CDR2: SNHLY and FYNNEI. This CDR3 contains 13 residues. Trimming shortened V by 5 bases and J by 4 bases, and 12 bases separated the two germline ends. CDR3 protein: CASSHKGPYEQYF. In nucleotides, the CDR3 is TGTGCCAGCAGTCACAAAGGGCCTTACGAGCAGTACTTC.

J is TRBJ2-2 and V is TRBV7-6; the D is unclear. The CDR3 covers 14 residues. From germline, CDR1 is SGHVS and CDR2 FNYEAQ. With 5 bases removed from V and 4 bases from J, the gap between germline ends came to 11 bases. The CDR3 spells CASSKEVGTGELFF. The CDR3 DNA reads TGTGCCAGCAGCAAAGAGGTCGGCACCGGGGAGCTGTTTTTT.

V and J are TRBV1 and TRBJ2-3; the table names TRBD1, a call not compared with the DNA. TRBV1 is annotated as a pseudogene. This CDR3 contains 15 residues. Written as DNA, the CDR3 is TGCACCAGCAGCCTGTCCCAGTTCTCCACAGATACGCAGTATTTT. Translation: CTSSLSQFSTDTQYF.

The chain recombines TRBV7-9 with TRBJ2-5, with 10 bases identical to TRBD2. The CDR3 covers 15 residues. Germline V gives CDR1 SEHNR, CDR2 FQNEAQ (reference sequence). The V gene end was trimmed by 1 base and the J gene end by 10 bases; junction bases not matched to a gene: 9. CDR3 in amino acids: CASSLGLAGEEGQYF. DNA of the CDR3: TGTGCCAGCAGCTTAGGGCTAGCGGGAGAGGAGGGCCAGTACTTC.

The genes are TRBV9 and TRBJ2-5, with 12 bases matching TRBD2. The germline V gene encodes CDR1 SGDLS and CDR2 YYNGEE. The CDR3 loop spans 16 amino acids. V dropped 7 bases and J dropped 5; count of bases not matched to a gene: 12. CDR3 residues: CASARTSGRSGETQYF. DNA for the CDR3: TGTGCCAGCGCAAGAACTAGCGGGAGGTCGGGGGAGACCCAGTACTTC.

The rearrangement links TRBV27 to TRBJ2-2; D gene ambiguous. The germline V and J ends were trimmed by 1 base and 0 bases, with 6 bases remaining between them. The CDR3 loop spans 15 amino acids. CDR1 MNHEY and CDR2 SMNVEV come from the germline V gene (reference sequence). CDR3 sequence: CASSLFSANTGELFF. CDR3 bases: TGTGCCAGCAGTTTATTCAGTGCGAACACCGGGGAGCTGTTTTTT.

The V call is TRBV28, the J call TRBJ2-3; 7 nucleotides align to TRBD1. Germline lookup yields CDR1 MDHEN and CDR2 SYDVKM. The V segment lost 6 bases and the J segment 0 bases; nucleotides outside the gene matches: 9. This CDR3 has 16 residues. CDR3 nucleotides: TGTGCCAGCAGCCCGGACAGGCGAACTAGCACAGATACGCAGTATTTT. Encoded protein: CASSPDRRTSTDTQYF.

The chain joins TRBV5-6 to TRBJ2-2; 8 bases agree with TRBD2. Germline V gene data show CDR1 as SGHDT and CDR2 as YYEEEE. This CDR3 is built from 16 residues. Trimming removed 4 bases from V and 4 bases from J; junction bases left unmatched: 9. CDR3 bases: TGTGCCAGCAGCCGGCGGGGACTAGGTGGCACCGGGGAGCTGTTTTTT. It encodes CASSRRGLGGTGELFF.

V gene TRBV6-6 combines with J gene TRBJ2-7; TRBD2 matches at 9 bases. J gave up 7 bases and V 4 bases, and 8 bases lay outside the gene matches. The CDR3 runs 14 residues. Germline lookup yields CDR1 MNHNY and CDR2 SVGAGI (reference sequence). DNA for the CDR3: TGTGCCAGCAGTTCCATAGCGGGAGATGGGGAGCAGTACTTC. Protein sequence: CASSSIAGDGEQYF.

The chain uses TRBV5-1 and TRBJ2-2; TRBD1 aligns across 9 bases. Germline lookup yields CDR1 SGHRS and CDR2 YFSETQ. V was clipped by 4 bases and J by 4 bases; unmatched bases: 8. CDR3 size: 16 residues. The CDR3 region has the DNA TGCGCCAGCAGCAAATCCGGGACAGGGAGCACCGGGGAGCTGTTTTTT. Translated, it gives CASSKSGTGSTGELFF.

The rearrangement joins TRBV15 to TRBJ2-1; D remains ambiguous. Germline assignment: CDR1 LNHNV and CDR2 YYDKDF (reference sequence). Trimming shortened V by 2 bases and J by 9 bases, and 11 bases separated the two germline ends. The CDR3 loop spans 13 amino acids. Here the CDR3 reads CATSRIQLGEQFF. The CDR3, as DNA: TGTGCCACCAGCAGAATTCAGCTCGGTGAGCAGTTCTTC.

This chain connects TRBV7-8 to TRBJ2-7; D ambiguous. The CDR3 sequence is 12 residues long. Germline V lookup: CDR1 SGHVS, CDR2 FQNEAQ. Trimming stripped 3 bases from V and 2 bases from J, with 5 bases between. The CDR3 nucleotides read TGTGCCAGCAGCTTCACTCCCTACGAGCAGTACTTC. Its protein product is CASSFTPYEQYF.

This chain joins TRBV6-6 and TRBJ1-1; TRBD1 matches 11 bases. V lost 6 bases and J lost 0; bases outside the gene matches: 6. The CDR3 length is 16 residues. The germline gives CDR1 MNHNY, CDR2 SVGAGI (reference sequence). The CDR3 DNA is TGTGCCAGCAGCCGGGGGGACAGGGGGATGAACACTGAAGCTTTCTTT. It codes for CASSRGDRGMNTEAFF.

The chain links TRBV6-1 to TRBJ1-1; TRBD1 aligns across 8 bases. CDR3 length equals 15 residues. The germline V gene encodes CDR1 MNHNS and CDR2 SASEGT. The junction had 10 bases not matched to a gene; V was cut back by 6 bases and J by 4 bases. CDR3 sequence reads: CASSRDRQSGTEAFF. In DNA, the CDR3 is TGTGCCAGCAGCAGGGACAGGCAAAGTGGCACTGAAGCTTTCTTT.

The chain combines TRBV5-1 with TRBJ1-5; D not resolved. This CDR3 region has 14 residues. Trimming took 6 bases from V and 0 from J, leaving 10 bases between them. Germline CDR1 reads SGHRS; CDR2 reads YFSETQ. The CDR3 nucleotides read TGCGCCAGCATCCTCCGGAGTAGCAATCAGCCCCAGCATTTT. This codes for CASILRSSNQPQHF.

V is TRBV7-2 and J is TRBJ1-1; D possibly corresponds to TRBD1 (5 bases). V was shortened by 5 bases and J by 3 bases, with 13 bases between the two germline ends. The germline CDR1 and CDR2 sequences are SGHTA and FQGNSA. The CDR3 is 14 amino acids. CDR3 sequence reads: CASSRPGPHTEAFF. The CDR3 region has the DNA TGTGCCAGCAGCCGACCGGGGCCCCACACTGAAGCTTTCTTT.

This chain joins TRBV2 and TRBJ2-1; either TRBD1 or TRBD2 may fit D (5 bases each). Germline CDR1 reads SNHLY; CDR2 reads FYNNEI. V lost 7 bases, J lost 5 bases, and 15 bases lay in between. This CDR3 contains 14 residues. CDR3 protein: CASKTGAFNNEQFF. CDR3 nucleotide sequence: TGTGCCAGCAAGACCGGGGCCTTTAACAATGAGCAGTTCTTC.